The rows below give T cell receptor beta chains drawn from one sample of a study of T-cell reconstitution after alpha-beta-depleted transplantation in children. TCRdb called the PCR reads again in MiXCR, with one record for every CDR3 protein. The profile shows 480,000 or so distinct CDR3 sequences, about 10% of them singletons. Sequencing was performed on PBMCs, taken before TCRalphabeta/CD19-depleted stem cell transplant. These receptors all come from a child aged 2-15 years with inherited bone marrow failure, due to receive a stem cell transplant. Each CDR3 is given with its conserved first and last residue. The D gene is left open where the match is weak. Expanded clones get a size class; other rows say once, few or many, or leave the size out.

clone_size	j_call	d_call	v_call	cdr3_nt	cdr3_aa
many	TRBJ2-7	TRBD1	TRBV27	TGTGCCAGCAGTTTGAGGGGGCCTACCTACGAGCAGTACTTC	CASSLRGPTYEQYF
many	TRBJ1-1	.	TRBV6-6	TGTGCCAGCAGTTACTCGTTGATTGAAGCTTTCTTT	CASSYSLIEAFF
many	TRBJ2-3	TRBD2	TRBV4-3	TGCGCCAGCAGCTACGGACTAGCGGCCACAGATACGCAGTATTTT	CASSYGLAATDTQYF
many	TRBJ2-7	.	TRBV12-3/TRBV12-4	TGTGCCAGCAGTGAACTGATGGCCTACGAGCAGTACTTC	CASSELMAYEQYF
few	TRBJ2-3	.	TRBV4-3	TGCGCCAGCAGCCACCTTCACGGAGGACCTACCTCAGATACGCAGTATTTT	CASSHLHGGPTSDTQYF
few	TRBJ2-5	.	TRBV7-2	TGTGCCAGCAGCTCCAACGGACCTACAGGCCAAGAGACCCAGTACTTC	CASSSNGPTGQETQYF
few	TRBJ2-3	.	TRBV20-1	TGCAGTGCTAGAGATCGGATCCGTTCTAGCACAGATACGCAGTATTTT	CSARDRIRSSTDTQYF
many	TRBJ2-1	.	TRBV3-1	TGTGCCAGCAGCCAAGATCCTACGGGATTCTACAATGAGCAGTTCTTC	CASSQDPTGFYNEQFF
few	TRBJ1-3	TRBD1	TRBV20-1	TGCAGTGCTAGAGATGCGGGTGGGACAGACTCTGGAAACACCATATATTTT	CSARDAGGTDSGNTIYF
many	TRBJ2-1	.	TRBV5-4	TGTGCCAGCAGCTTGGAGGGGGGTGGAGGATACAATGAGCAGTTCTTC	CASSLEGGGGYNEQFF
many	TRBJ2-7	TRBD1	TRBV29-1	TGCAGCGCCGGACAGGGTCCCCCCGAGCAGTACTTC	CSAGQGPPEQYF
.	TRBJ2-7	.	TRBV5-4	TGTGCCAGCAGCTCCGGCCAGTGGTCTCCCGAGCAGTACTTC	CASSSGQWSPEQYF
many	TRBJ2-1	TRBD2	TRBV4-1	TGCGCCAGCAGCCAAGGAGCGGGAGCCATAAATGAGCAGTTCTTC	CASSQGAGAINEQFF
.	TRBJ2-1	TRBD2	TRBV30	TGTGCCTGGAGTGCCTCTAGCGGGAGGTTCTACAATGAGCAGTTCTTC	CAWSASSGRFYNEQFF
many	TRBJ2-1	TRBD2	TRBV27	TGTGCCAGCAGTCCTATAGCGGGAGGGCCATGGAATGAGCAGTTCTTC	CASSPIAGGPWNEQFF
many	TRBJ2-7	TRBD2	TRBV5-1	TGCGCCAGCAGCCCAGAGACTAGCGGCTCTAGGTACTTC	CASSPETSGSRYF
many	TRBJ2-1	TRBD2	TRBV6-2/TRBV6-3	TGTGCCAGCGGGATTGGCGGGAGAAGCGTGGGTGAGCAGTTCTTC	CASGIGGRSVGEQFF
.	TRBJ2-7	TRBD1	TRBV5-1	TGCGCCAGCAGCTTGACAGGACAGGGCTCATCCGAGCAGTACTTC	CASSLTGQGSSEQYF
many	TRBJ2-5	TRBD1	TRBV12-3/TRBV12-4	TGTGCCAGCAGTCCAACAGGGGGTCAAGAGACCCAGTACTTC	CASSPTGGQETQYF
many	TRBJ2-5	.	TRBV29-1	TGCAGCGTTCAGCGCCTACCGGGGGTCGGGGAGACCCAGTACTTC	CSVQRLPGVGETQYF
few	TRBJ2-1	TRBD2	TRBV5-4	TGTGCCAGCAGCTTGATCCCATTAGCGGGAGAGGAGGAGCAGTTCTTC	CASSLIPLAGEEEQFF
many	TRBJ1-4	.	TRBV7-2	TGTGCCAGCAGCTTGGGATGGCAGGATGAAAAACTGTTTTTT	CASSLGWQDEKLFF
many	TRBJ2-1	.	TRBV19	TGTGCCAGTAGTACCGGCCGGACAGCTTACAATGAGCAGTTCTTC	CASSTGRTAYNEQFF